The 7 T cell receptor beta chains listed next were all sequenced from one sample in a study of patients and donors after allogeneic stem cell transplantation. TCRdb reprocessed the RT-PCR reads with MiXCR, giving one entry per CDR3 protein. This sample has some 200,000 distinct CDR3 sequences, with roughly two fifths found just once. Sequencing was performed on blood, either unsorted or a sorted T cell fraction (not recorded which). Source of these receptors: a human donor who was either an allogeneic HSCT recipient or a stem cell or donor lymphocyte infusion donor (not recorded which). It is not recorded whose cells these are; they may come from a transplant donor.

In this sample, this clonotype turned up many times. This rearrangement joins TRBV7-2 to TRBJ1-1; TRBD1 is a possible D gene (5 bases). V was cut by 1 base and J by 1 base, with 7 bases left in between. Germline CDR1 is SGHTA and CDR2 is FQGNSA. The CDR3 covers 14 residues. As DNA, the CDR3 is TGTGCCAGCAGCTTAGGGGGGAAGAACACTGAAGCTTTCTTT. It specifies CASSLGGKNTEAFF.

V usage is TRBV18 and J usage is TRBJ2-6; D not resolved. Per germline, CDR1 KGHSH and CDR2 LQKENI. The length of the CDR3 is 14 residues. Trimming took 4 bases from V and 0 from J, leaving 4 bases between them. CDR3 protein: CASSHSSGANVLTF. The DNA for the CDR3 is TGTGCCAGCTCACACAGCTCTGGGGCCAACGTCCTGACTTTC.

This clonotype was seen a few times. The chain joins TRBV9 to TRBJ1-2; the D is unclear. Germline assignment: CDR1 SGDLS and CDR2 YYNGEE. The CDR3 has 13 amino acids. The V end was cut by 4 bases, the J end by 7 bases, with 14 bases between. The CDR3 DNA reads TGTGCCAGCAGCCCCCAGCCAGGTTTTGGCTACACCTTC. Translation gives CASSPQPGFGYTF.

The chain carries TRBV19 and TRBJ2-5; TRBD2 matches at 7 bases. Germline V gives CDR1 LNHDA, CDR2 SQIVND (reference sequence). The CDR3 runs to 13 residues. With 6 bases clipped from V and 2 bases from J, the junction kept 3 bases outside the gene matches. CDR3 loop: CASSPGLQETQYF. CDR3 sequence (DNA): TGTGCCAGTAGCCCGGGACTACAAGAGACCCAGTACTTC.

The chain couples TRBV29-1 to TRBJ1-1, with no clear D. Trimming removed 4 bases at V and 11 bases at J, with 20 bases between. The CDR3 runs 13 residues. Germline V gene lookup returns CDR1 SQVTM and CDR2 ANQGSEA. CDR3 coding DNA: TGCAGCGTTGGAGGACGGCCAAGGTTTGCTGCTTTCTTT. Its translation is CSVGGRPRFAAFF.

Only a few counts were recorded for this clonotype. DNA for the CDR3: TGTGCCAGCAGCTCCGGGGGCATATTGAACACTGAAGCTTTCTTT. It encodes CASSSGGILNTEAFF. V and J are TRBV7-9 and TRBJ1-1; tentative D call: TRBD1 (6 bases). CDR3 size: 15 residues. The ends were cut back, 4 bases at V and 0 bases at J, with 12 bases in the middle. CDR1 is SEHNR and CDR2 is FQNEAQ in the germline V gene (reference sequence).

The rearrangement links TRBV30 to TRBJ1-2, with TRBD1 matching 7 bases. Unmatched junction bases numbered 4, after V lost 5 bases and J lost 4 bases. CDR3 length equals 12 residues. The germline V gene has CDR1 GTSNPN and CDR2 SVGIG (reference sequence). CDR3 DNA sequence: TGTGCCTGGGACGGACAGGCCTATGGCTACACCTTC. Its translation: CAWDGQAYGYTF. Full variable domain (rest looked up from reference TRBV30 and TRBJ1-2): SQTIHQWPATLVQPVGSPLSLECTVEGTSNPNLYWYRQAAGRGLQLLFYSVGIGQISSEVPQNLSASRPQDRQFILSSKKLLLSDSGFYLCAWDGQAYGYTFGSGTRLTVV.